A single sample gave rise to the 20 T cell receptor beta chains below, sequenced in a study of T cell responses to AZD1222 COVID-19 vaccine. Here immunoSEQ multiplex PCR was the method, and the copy in TCRdb shows in-frame clones only, minus some. The sample has about 110,000 clones, roughly 92% seen once. The sequencing used peripheral blood, collected 28 days after the second AZD1222 dose. Receptors originate from an adult who received the AZD1222 COVID-19 vaccine.

The chain employs TRBV7-9 and TRBJ1-6; D call uncertain. V was shortened by 2 bases and J by 0 bases, with 11 bases between the two germline ends. This CDR3 is built from 17 residues. Germline V gene lookup returns CDR1 SEHNR and CDR2 FQNEAQ (reference sequence). CDR3 in amino acids: CASSLRTSISYNSPLHF. CDR3 bases: TGTGCCAGCAGCTTACGCACCTCAATCTCCTATAATTCACCCCTCCACTTT.

The chain is built from TRBV7-8 and TRBJ1-2; TRBD1 might be the D (6 bases). Per germline, CDR1 SGHVS and CDR2 FQNEAQ. The V end was cut by 9 bases, the J end by 8 bases, with 25 bases between. The CDR3 spans 15 residues. The CDR3 DNA follows: TGTGCCAGAACAGAGCTTAGTCACCGGACAGTCGGCTACACCTTC. This gives the protein CARTELSHRTVGYTF.

V and J are TRBV7-9 and TRBJ1-4; TRBD1 is a possible D gene (6 bases). CDR1 is SEHNR and CDR2 is FQNEAQ in the germline V gene (reference sequence). This CDR3 contains 16 residues. V dropped 5 bases and J dropped 0 bases, with 13 bases sitting between them. The CDR3 coding sequence is TGTGCCAGCAGCCCGCGGACAGCAGCAACTAATGAAAAACTGTTTTTT. Protein product: CASSPRTAATNEKLFF.

The chain recombines TRBV24-1 with TRBJ1-2; D might be TRBD1 (5 bases). Germline V gives CDR1 KGHDR, CDR2 SFDVKD. The CDR3 covers 15 residues. V was shortened by 1 base and J by 7 bases, with 15 bases between the two germline ends. DNA for the CDR3: TGTGCCACCAGTGATTTAAACAGGCTAGATTTTGGCTACACCTTC. This codes for CATSDLNRLDFGYTF.

The chain links TRBV7-3 to TRBJ1-2; 10 nucleotides agree with TRBD1. The CDR3 extends over 15 amino acids. Germline CDR1 reads SGHTA; CDR2 reads FQGTGA. The trim removed 5 bases at V and 8 bases at J, leaving 11 bases unmatched. The CDR3: CASSAQTGGLGGYTF. Written as DNA, the CDR3 is TGTGCCAGCAGCGCACAGACAGGGGGCTTGGGCGGCTACACCTTC.

The V and J genes are TRBV10-3 and TRBJ2-3, with no clear D. The V and J ends lost 4 bases and 6 bases respectively, with 17 bases between them. CDR1 and CDR2 from the germline V gene are ENHRY and SYGVKD. The CDR3 contains 15 residues. For the CDR3, the DNA is TGTGCCATCAGTGCCCCTCAATTGGATACTGATACGCAGTATTTT. This gives the protein CAISAPQLDTDTQYF.

This chain joins TRBV5-1 and TRBJ2-3, with D perhaps matching TRBD2 (6 bases). The CDR3 is 15 amino acids. From germline, CDR1 is SGHRS and CDR2 YFSETQ. With 5 bases removed from V and 6 bases from J, the gap between germline ends came to 19 bases. The CDR3 DNA reads TGCGCCAGCAGGCCGGGGACGGGGGTAACCGATACGCAGTATTTT. This sequence encodes CASRPGTGVTDTQYF.

The chain employs TRBV6-4 and TRBJ2-6; D unresolved. CDR3 length equals 13 residues. Trimming cost V 0 bases and J 3 bases, with 0 bases left between them. Per germline, CDR1 MRHNA and CDR2 SNTAGT. The CDR3 region has the DNA TGTGCCAGCAGTGACTCTGGGGCCAACGTCCTGACTTTC. It is translated as CASSDSGANVLTF.

The chain couples TRBV29-1 to TRBJ2-2; maybe TRBD1 (5 bases). This CDR3 is 13 amino acids long. Trimming removed 8 bases at V and 4 bases at J, with 14 bases between. Germline CDR1 and CDR2: SQVTM and ANQGSEA. The CDR3 protein is CSSRRAVTGELFF. The CDR3 DNA reads as TGCAGCAGCCGCAGGGCGGTCACCGGGGAGCTGTTTTTT.

The J gene is TRBJ2-7, the V gene TRBV7-2; no reliable D call. This CDR3 spans 13 amino acids. CDR1 is SGHTA and CDR2 is FQGNSA in the germline V gene. The V and J ends lost 1 base and 5 bases respectively, with 9 bases between them. CDR3 in amino acids: CASSLGIKDEQYF. In DNA, the CDR3 is TGTGCCAGCAGCTTAGGGATAAAGGACGAGCAGTACTTC. The complete variable domain, with remaining parts taken from reference TRBV7-2 and TRBJ2-7, reads GAGVSQSPSNKVTEKGKDVELRCDPISGHTALYWYRQSLGQGLEFLIYFQGNSAPDKSGLPSDRFSAERTGGSVSTLTIQRTQQEDSAVYLCASSLGIKDEQYFGPGTRLTVT.

V usage is TRBV9 and J usage is TRBJ2-2; D is tentatively TRBD1 or TRBD2 (6 bases each). This CDR3 has 14 amino acids. The germline V gene encodes CDR1 SGDLS and CDR2 YYNGEE. The V end was cut by 3 bases, the J end by 6 bases, with 12 bases between. This CDR3 is CASSASGGPGELFF. The CDR3 coding sequence is TGTGCCAGCAGCGCCTCCGGGGGCCCCGGGGAGCTGTTTTTT. The full variable domain, its missing parts supplied by reference TRBV9 and TRBJ2-2, is DSGVTQTPKHLITATGQRVTLRCSPRSGDLSVYWYQQSLDQGLQFLIQYYNGEERAKGNILERFSAQQFPDLHSELNLSSLELGDSALYFCASSASGGPGELFFGEGSRLTVL.

This sequence joins TRBV29-1 and TRBJ2-7, with 9 bases lining up with TRBD1. The CDR3 has 14 residues. Germline V CDR1 and CDR2: SQVTM, ANQGSEA. The V and J ends lost 6 bases and 2 bases, in that order; junction bases with no gene match: 8. The CDR3 region is CSVYTDRGAYEQYF. In DNA form, the CDR3 reads TGCAGCGTGTACACCGACAGGGGGGCCTACGAGCAGTACTTC.

This chain joins TRBV5-1 and TRBJ2-3; D is uncertain. The V and J ends lost 2 bases and 8 bases respectively, with 6 bases between them. Germline V gives CDR1 SGHRS, CDR2 YFSETQ. The CDR3 runs to 11 residues. Here the CDR3 reads CASSFSRTQYF. CDR3 bases: TGCGCCAGCAGCTTTAGTCGTACGCAGTATTTT.

This sequence joins TRBV6-5 and TRBJ2-2; no clear D gene. The ends were cut back, 5 bases at V and 4 bases at J, with 8 bases in the middle. The length of the CDR3 is 13 residues. Germline values: CDR1 MNHEY, CDR2 SVGAGI. The CDR3 region is CASSRTATGELFF. The CDR3 DNA reads TGTGCCAGCAGTCGGACGGCCACCGGGGAGCTGTTTTTT.

This clone was detected only once. The rearrangement joins TRBV5-6 to TRBJ2-7, with D hard to call. Germline V gives CDR1 SGHDT, CDR2 YYEEEE. This CDR3 region has 13 residues. V lost 0 bases and J 5 bases, leaving 9 bases between the germline ends. The CDR3 DNA reads as TGTGCCAGCAGCTTGGTAGGCAGTCACGAGCAGTACTTC. It is translated as CASSLVGSHEQYF.

The chain links TRBV6-5 to TRBJ2-7, with TRBD1 as a possible D gene (6 bases). V lost 5 bases to trimming and J lost 4 bases, with 12 bases between them. Germline CDR1 MNHEY, CDR2 SVGAGI. The CDR3 extends over 13 amino acids. In DNA form, the CDR3 reads TGTGCCAGCAGTCGGACAGCCGGATACGAGCAGTACTTC. It encodes CASSRTAGYEQYF.

The chain joins TRBV2 to TRBJ1-2, with D possibly TRBD1 on 5 matching bases. Germline V gives CDR1 SNHLY, CDR2 FYNNEI. This CDR3 region has 11 residues. V lost 5 bases and J 6 bases, leaving 7 bases between the germline ends. CDR3 loop: CASSPRDGYTF. Here the CDR3 DNA reads TGTGCCAGCAGTCCCAGGGATGGCTACACCTTC. The full variable domain, in which reference TRBV2 and TRBJ1-2 provide the parts outside the CDR3, is EPEVTQTPSHQVTQMGQEVILRCVPISNHLYFYWYRQILGQKVEFLVSFYNNEISEKSEIFDDQFSVERPDGSNFTLKIRSTKLEDSAMYFCASSPRDGYTFGSGTRLTVV.

The chain links TRBV5-6 to TRBJ2-7; 9 nucleotides align to TRBD1. The V segment lost 4 bases and the J segment 2 bases; nucleotides outside the gene matches: 4. The CDR3 length is 14 residues. Germline CDR1 SGHDT, CDR2 YYEEEE. Here the CDR3 DNA reads TGTGCCAGCAGCCTGGACAGGGGCCCCTACGAGCAGTACTTC. Translated, it gives CASSLDRGPYEQYF.

The rearrangement joins TRBV3-1 (or the pseudogene TRBV3-2) to TRBJ2-3; no reliable D call. V gave up 6 bases and J gave up 2 bases, with 3 bases separating them. Germline lookup yields CDR1 LGHDT and CDR2 YNNKEL (reference sequence). CDR3 size: 11 residues. CDR3: CASRYTDTQYF. The CDR3 DNA reads TGTGCCAGCAGGTACACAGATACGCAGTATTTT.

The CDR3 spells CASSPPGRMLDTIYF. The DNA for the CDR3 is TGTGCCAGCAGCCCACCGGGACGGATGCTGGACACCATATATTTT. The gene calls are TRBV7-2 and TRBJ1-3; the D gene is possibly TRBD1 (5 bases). V lost 5 bases and J 8 bases, leaving 19 bases between the germline ends. The germline gives CDR1 SGHTA, CDR2 FQGNSA. The CDR3 consists of 15 residues.